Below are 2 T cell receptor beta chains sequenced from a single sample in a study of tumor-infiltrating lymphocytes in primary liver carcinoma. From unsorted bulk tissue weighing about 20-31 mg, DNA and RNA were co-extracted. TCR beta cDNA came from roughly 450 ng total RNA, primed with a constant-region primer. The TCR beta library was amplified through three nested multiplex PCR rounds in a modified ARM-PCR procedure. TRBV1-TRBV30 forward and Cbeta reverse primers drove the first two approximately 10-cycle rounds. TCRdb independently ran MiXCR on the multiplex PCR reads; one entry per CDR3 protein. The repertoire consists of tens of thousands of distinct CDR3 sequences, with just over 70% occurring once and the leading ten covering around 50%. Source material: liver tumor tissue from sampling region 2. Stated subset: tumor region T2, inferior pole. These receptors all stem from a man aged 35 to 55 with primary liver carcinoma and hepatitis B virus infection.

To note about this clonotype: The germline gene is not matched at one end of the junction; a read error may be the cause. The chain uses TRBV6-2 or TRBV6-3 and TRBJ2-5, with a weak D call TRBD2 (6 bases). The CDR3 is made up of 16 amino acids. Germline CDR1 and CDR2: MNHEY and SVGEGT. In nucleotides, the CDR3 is TGTGCCATCAGTTACCCTGGGCGGGATTACTTGGAGACCCAGTACTTC. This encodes CAISYPGRDYLETQYF.

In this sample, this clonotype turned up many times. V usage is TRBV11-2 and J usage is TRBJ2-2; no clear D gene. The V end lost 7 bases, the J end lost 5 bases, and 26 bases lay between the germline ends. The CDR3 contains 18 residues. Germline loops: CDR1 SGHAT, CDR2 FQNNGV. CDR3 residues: CASIITATWTVGTGELFF. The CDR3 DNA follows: TGTGCCAGCATCATCACCGCTACATGGACGGTGGGGACCGGGGAGCTGTTTTTT.